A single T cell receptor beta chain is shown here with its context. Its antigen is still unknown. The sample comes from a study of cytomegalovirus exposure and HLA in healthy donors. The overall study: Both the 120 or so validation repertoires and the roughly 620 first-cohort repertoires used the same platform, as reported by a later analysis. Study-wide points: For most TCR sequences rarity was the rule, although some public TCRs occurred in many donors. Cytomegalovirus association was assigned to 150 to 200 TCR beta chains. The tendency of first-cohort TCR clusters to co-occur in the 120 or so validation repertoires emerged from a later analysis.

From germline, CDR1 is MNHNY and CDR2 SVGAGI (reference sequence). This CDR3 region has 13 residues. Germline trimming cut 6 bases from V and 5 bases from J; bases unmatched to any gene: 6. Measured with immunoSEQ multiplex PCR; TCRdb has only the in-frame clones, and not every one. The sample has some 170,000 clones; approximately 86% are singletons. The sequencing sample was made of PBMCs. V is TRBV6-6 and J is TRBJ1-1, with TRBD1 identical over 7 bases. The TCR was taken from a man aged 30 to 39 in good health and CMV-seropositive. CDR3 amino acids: CASSTTGRTEAFF. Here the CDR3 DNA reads TGTGCCAGCAGCACGACAGGGAGGACTGAAGCTTTCTTT.